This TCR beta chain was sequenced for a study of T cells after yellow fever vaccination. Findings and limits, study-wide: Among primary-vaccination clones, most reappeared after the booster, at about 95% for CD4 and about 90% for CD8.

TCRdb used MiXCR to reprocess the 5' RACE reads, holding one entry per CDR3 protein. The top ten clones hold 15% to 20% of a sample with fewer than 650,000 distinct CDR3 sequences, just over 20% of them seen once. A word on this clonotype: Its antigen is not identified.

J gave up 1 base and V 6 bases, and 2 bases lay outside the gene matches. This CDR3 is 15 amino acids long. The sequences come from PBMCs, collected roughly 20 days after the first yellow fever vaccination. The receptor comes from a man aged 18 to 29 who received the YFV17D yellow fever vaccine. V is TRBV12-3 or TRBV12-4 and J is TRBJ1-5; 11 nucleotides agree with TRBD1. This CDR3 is CASRGQGASNQPQHF. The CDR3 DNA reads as TGTGCCAGCAGAGGACAGGGGGCGAGCAATCAGCCCCAGCATTTT.